The rows below give T cell receptor beta chains drawn from one sample of a study of cytomegalovirus exposure and HLA in healthy donors. Profiling relied on immunoSEQ multiplex PCR, and the TCRdb table lists in-frame clones only, not all of them. The sample holds some 180,000 clones; more than 60% are singletons and the top ten take 3.7%. The specimen was PBMCs. Every receptor here comes from a woman aged 60 to 75 in good health and CMV-seropositive. Both conserved end residues are trimmed from each CDR3. Each record gives: J gene, V gene, CDR3 protein.

J gene: TRBJ1-5; V gene: TRBV15; CDR3 protein: ATSRVPGGGGSQPQH
J gene: TRBJ2-1; V gene: TRBV5-1; CDR3 protein: ASSRGQSYNEQF
J gene: TRBJ1-4; V gene: TRBV5-1; CDR3 protein: ASSSAMNNEKLF
J gene: TRBJ1-2; V gene: TRBV5-1; CDR3 protein: ASSPFGQGADYGYT
J gene: TRBJ1-5; V gene: TRBV4-2; CDR3 protein: ASSQGLSNQPQH
J gene: TRBJ1-6; V gene: TRBV27; CDR3 protein: ASSRYQNSSPLH
J gene: TRBJ2-5; V gene: TRBV9; CDR3 protein: ASSFGTSGRVETQY
J gene: TRBJ2-5; V gene: TRBV4-1; CDR3 protein: ASSQELSGREETQY
J gene: TRBJ1-5; V gene: TRBV5-3; CDR3 protein: ARSLDGTGDNQPQH
J gene: TRBJ2-2; V gene: TRBV29-1; CDR3 protein: SAGVTGGHTGELF
J gene: TRBJ2-1; V gene: TRBV4-1; CDR3 protein: ASSQGETSPYNEQF
J gene: TRBJ2-3; V gene: TRBV27; CDR3 protein: ASTPKGVGVGDTQY
J gene: TRBJ2-5; V gene: TRBV5-4; CDR3 protein: ASSLGGTSFSETQY
J gene: TRBJ2-7; V gene: TRBV19; CDR3 protein: ASSMGLAGTYEQY
J gene: TRBJ2-2; V gene: TRBV30; CDR3 protein: AWSVGVSGELF
J gene: TRBJ1-1; V gene: TRBV6-5; CDR3 protein: ASSYSGGGALRAF
J gene: TRBJ1-1; V gene: TRBV28; CDR3 protein: ASSKPLTGGWNTEAF
J gene: TRBJ2-1; V gene: TRBV21-1; CDR3 protein: ASSKRDRESTSGSDNEQF
J gene: TRBJ2-1; V gene: TRBV4-2; CDR3 protein: ASSPGLAGYNEQF
J gene: TRBJ2-5; V gene: TRBV7-9; CDR3 protein: ASSSAGGETQY
J gene: TRBJ2-3; V gene: TRBV5-1; CDR3 protein: ASSLYSGSSDTQY
J gene: TRBJ2-7; V gene: TRBV9; CDR3 protein: ASSVGQGVGTYEQY
J gene: TRBJ2-7; V gene: TRBV5-4; CDR3 protein: ASSLRGTTYEQY
J gene: TRBJ1-4; V gene: TRBV2; CDR3 protein: ASNRDSEKLF
J gene: TRBJ2-5; V gene: TRBV15; CDR3 protein: ATSRGGLGGETQY
J gene: TRBJ1-1; V gene: TRBV6-5; CDR3 protein: ASSYIRVSEAF
J gene: TRBJ2-5; V gene: TRBV11-2; CDR3 protein: AGSREEETQY
J gene: TRBJ2-7; V gene: TRBV30; CDR3 protein: AWSNTGVSYEQY
J gene: TRBJ2-1; V gene: TRBV5-1; CDR3 protein: ASSSGQPYNEQF
J gene: TRBJ1-5; V gene: TRBV18; CDR3 protein: ASSPTGSTFQPQH
J gene: TRBJ2-2; V gene: TRBV7-3; CDR3 protein: ASSLEGRGAGELF
J gene: TRBJ2-7; V gene: TRBV5-1; CDR3 protein: ASSFLAASYEQY
J gene: TRBJ2-7; V gene: TRBV28; CDR3 protein: ASSLGGGAPVEQY
J gene: TRBJ2-7; V gene: TRBV27; CDR3 protein: ASRRHSDYEQY
J gene: TRBJ1-1; V gene: TRBV28; CDR3 protein: ASSRTGENTEAF
J gene: TRBJ2-5; V gene: TRBV29-1; CDR3 protein: SVEGASGRPRETQY
J gene: TRBJ1-1; V gene: TRBV5-1; CDR3 protein: ASRTGVANTEAF
J gene: TRBJ2-7; V gene: TRBV6-6; CDR3 protein: ASTQDRATQY
J gene: TRBJ1-2; V gene: TRBV9; CDR3 protein: ASSRKPGTVYGYT
J gene: TRBJ2-1; V gene: TRBV5-1; CDR3 protein: ASSLADRAEQF